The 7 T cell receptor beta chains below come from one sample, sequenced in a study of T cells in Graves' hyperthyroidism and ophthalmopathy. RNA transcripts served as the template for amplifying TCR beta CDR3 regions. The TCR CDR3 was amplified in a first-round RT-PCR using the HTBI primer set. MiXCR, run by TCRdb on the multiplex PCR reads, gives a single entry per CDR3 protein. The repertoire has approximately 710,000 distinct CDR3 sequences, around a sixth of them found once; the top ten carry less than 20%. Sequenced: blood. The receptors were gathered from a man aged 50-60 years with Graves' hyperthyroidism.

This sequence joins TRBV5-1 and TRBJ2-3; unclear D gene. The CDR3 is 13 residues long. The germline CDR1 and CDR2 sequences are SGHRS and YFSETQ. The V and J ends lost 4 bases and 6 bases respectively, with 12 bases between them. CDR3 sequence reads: CASSARSADTQYF. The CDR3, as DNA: TGCGCCAGCAGCGCCAGGAGTGCCGATACGCAGTATTTT.

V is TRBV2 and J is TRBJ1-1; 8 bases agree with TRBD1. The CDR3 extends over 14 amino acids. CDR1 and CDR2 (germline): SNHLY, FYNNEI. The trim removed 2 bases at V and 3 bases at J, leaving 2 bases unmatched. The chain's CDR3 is CASSEQGAYTEAFF. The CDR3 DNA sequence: TGTGCCAGCAGTGAACAGGGGGCCTACACTGAAGCTTTCTTT.

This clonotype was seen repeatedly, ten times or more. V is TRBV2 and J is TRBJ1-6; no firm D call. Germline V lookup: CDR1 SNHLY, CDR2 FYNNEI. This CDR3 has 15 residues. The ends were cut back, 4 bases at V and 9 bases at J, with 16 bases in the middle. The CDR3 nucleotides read TGTGCCAGCAGTGTGGCTTTGGCAATAGCTTCACCCCTCCACTTT. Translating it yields CASSVALAIASPLHF.

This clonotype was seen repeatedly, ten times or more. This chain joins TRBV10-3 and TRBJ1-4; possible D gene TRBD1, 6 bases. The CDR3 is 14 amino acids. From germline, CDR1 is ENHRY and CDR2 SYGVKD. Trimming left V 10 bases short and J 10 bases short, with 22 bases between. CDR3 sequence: CASPTVKGVGKLFF. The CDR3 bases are TGTGCCAGCCCTACCGTAAAGGGGGTGGGAAAACTGTTTTTT.

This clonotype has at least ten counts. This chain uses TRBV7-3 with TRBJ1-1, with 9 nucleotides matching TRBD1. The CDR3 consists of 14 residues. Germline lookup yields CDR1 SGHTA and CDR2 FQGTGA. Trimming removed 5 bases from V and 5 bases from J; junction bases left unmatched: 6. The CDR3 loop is CASSDQTGGTEAFF. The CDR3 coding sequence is TGTGCCAGCAGCGACCAGACAGGGGGGACTGAAGCTTTCTTT.

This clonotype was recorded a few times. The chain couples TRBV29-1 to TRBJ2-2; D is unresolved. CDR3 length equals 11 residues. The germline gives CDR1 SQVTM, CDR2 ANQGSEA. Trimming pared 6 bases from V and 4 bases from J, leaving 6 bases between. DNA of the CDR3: TGCAGCGTGGGATTCACCGGGGAGCTGTTTTTT. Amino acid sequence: CSVGFTGELFF.

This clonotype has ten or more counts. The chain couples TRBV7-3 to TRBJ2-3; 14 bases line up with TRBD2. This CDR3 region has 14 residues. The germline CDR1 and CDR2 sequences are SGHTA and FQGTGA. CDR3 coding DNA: TGTGCTCCCAGAGGACTAGCGGGGGGAGATACGCAGTATTTT. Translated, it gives CAPRGLAGGDTQYF.